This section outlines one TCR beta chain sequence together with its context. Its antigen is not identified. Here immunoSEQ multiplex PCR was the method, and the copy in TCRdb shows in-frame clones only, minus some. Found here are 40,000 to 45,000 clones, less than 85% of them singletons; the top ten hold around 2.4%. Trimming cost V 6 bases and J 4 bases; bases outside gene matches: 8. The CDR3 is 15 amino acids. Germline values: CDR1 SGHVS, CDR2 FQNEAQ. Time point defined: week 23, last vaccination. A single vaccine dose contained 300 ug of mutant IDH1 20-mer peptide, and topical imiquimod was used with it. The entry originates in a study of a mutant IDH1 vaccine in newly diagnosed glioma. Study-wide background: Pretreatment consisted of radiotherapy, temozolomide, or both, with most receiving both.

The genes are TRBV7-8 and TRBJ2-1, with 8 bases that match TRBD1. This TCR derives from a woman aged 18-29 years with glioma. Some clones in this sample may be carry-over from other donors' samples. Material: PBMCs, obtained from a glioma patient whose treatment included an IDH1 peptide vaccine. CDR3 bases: TGTGCCAGCAGACCCGACAGGGGAAGTTACAATGAGCAGTTCTTC. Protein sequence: CASRPDRGSYNEQFF.